The rows below give T cell receptor beta chains drawn from one sample of a study of radiotherapy plus CTLA-4 blockade in lung cancer. Assay: immunoSEQ multiplex PCR; the TCRdb copy retains only in-frame clones and omits some. Of fewer than 90,000 clones in the sample, around four fifths were seen once. The source material was peripheral blood, sampled from a patient treated with radiotherapy plus ipilimumab. All receptors come from a human donor with non-small cell lung cancer who had stable disease on radiotherapy plus ipilimumab. CDR3s leave out the opening cysteine and the closing phenylalanine or tryptophan.

CDR3aa: ASSSRAGTEAF
v_gene: TRBV11-3
j_gene: TRBJ1-1

CDR3aa: SVPWAREWGTEAF
v_gene: TRBV29-1
j_gene: TRBJ1-1

CDR3aa: ASSGRGGSSGNTIY
v_gene: TRBV2
j_gene: TRBJ1-3

CDR3aa: ASSEAGGYT
v_gene: TRBV25-1
j_gene: TRBJ1-2

CDR3aa: ASSPGQGAGGANVLT
v_gene: TRBV4-1
j_gene: TRBJ2-6

CDR3aa: ASSMSARRRGDTEAF
v_gene: TRBV19
j_gene: TRBJ1-1

CDR3aa: ASSLMSNTEAF
v_gene: TRBV27
j_gene: TRBJ1-1

CDR3aa: ASSQDQGTSGSGIQY
v_gene: TRBV4-2
j_gene: TRBJ2-4

CDR3aa: ASRESGTGELF
v_gene: TRBV27
j_gene: TRBJ2-2

CDR3aa: ASSLAAGHPKETQY
v_gene: TRBV19
j_gene: TRBJ2-5

CDR3aa: ASSYHQGPNTEAF
v_gene: TRBV6-5
j_gene: TRBJ1-1

CDR3aa: ASSLAVSASSYNEQF
v_gene: TRBV7-2
j_gene: TRBJ2-1

CDR3aa: ASGGTSGGEQY
v_gene: TRBV2
j_gene: TRBJ2-7

CDR3aa: ASSLGPDGYT
v_gene: TRBV11-3
j_gene: TRBJ1-2

CDR3aa: ASSLGGTRGTAF
v_gene: TRBV5-1
j_gene: TRBJ1-1

CDR3aa: ASSTTGGAVTGQF
v_gene: TRBV2
j_gene: TRBJ2-1

CDR3aa: ASSKVGKDGNQPQH
v_gene: TRBV21-1
j_gene: TRBJ1-5

CDR3aa: ASSRQGYEQY
v_gene: TRBV7-9
j_gene: TRBJ2-7

CDR3aa: ASSILFRDRNTEAF
v_gene: TRBV19
j_gene: TRBJ1-1

CDR3aa: ASSLNGQGRVETQY
v_gene: TRBV10-2
j_gene: TRBJ2-5

CDR3aa: ASSPLKGYYEQY
v_gene: TRBV28
j_gene: TRBJ2-7

CDR3aa: ASSSLGQYEQY
v_gene: TRBV27
j_gene: TRBJ2-7

CDR3aa: AWSWSRGANVLT
v_gene: TRBV30
j_gene: TRBJ2-6

CDR3aa: ASSLMARQGTEAF
v_gene: TRBV7-2
j_gene: TRBJ1-1

CDR3aa: ASSLTATTNEKLF
v_gene: TRBV7-9
j_gene: TRBJ1-4

CDR3aa: ASSAPGPGGNEQF
v_gene: TRBV5-6
j_gene: TRBJ2-1

CDR3aa: ASLRGDTQY
v_gene: TRBV11-2
j_gene: TRBJ2-3

CDR3aa: TSSNAGLAKSIQY
v_gene: TRBV6-1
j_gene: TRBJ2-4

CDR3aa: ASKDDGREQDEQY
v_gene: TRBV28
j_gene: NA

CDR3aa: ASSPRGGRDEQF
v_gene: TRBV5-1
j_gene: TRBJ2-1

CDR3aa: AWSLGQAGRNSPLH
v_gene: TRBV30
j_gene: TRBJ1-6

CDR3aa: ASSLTGANEQF
v_gene: TRBV7-9
j_gene: TRBJ2-1

CDR3aa: ASSGARAGGPADTQY
v_gene: TRBV5-1
j_gene: TRBJ2-3

CDR3aa: ASSRTGTEAF
v_gene: TRBV2
j_gene: TRBJ1-1

CDR3aa: ASREGQAFNQPQH
v_gene: TRBV28
j_gene: TRBJ1-5

CDR3aa: ASSLAPRVSYNSPLH
v_gene: TRBV7-6
j_gene: TRBJ1-6

CDR3aa: ASSSSLAGSLYEQY
v_gene: TRBV5-4
j_gene: TRBJ2-7

CDR3aa: ASTGGQGGAGELF
v_gene: TRBV6-1
j_gene: TRBJ2-2

CDR3aa: ASNKVGNTGELF
v_gene: TRBV11-1
j_gene: TRBJ2-2